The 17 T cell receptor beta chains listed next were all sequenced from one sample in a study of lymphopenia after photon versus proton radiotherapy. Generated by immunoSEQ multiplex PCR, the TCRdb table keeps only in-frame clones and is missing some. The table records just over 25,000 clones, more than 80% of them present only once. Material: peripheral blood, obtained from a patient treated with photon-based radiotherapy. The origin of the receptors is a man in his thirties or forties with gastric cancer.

CDR3 in DNA: TGTGCCAGCAGCTTATCAGGGTCCTCCGGGGAGCTGTTTTTT. It encodes CASSLSGSSGELFF. This chain links TRBV7-6 with TRBJ2-2, with a weak D call TRBD1 (5 bases). The germline V gene has CDR1 SGHVS and CDR2 FNYEAQ. Trimming stripped 2 bases from V and 6 bases from J, with 10 bases between. CDR3 size: 14 residues.

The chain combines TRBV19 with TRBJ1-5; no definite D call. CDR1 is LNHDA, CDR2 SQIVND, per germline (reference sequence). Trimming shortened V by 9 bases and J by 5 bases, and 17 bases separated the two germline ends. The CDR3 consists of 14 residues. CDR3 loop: CASSGKGGHQPQHF. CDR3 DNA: TGTGCCAGCAGCGGGAAGGGCGGGCATCAGCCCCAGCATTTT.

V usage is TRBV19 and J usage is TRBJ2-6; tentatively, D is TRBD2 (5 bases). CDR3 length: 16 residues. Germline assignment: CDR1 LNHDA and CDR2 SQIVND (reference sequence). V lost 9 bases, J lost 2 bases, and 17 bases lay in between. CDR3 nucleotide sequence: TGTGCCAGCTCGAATGGCGGGTGGCCTGGGGCCAACGTCCTGACTTTC. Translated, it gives CASSNGGWPGANVLTF.

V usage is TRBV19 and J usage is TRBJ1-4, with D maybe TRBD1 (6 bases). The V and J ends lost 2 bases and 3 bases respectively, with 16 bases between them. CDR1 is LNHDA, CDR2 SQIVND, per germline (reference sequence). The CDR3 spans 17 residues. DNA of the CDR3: TGTGCCAGTAGTATAATCCCGCTCGGGACATCTAATGAAAAACTGTTTTTT. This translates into CASSIIPLGTSNEKLFF.

As DNA, the CDR3 is TGTGCCAGCAGTTTCTCGGGAGGGCAGTTCTTC. It is translated as CASSFSGGQFF. This chain links TRBV6-1 with TRBJ2-1; TRBD2 aligns across 7 bases. The CDR3 has 11 residues. Looked up from germline, CDR1 is MNHNS and CDR2 is SASEGT. V lost 5 bases, J lost 12 bases, and 4 bases stayed unmatched.

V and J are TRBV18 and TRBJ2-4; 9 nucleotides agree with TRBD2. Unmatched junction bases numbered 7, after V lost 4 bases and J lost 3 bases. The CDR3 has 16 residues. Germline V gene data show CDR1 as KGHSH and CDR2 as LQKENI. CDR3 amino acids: CASSLRGGESKNIQYF. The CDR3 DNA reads TGTGCCAGCTCACTCCGCGGGGGGGAAAGCAAAAACATTCAGTACTTC.

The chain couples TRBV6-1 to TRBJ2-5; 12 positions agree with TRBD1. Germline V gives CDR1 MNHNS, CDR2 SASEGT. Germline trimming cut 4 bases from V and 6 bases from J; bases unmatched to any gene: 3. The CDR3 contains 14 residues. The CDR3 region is CASSGGTGGKTQYF. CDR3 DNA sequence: TGTGCCAGCAGTGGGGGGACAGGGGGCAAGACCCAGTACTTC.

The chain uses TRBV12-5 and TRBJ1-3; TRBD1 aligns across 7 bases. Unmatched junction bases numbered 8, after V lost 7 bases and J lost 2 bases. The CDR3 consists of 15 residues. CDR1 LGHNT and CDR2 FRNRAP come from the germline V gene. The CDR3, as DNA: TGTGCTAGTGACGTCTTAGGGACAGCTGGAAACACCATATATTTT. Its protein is CASDVLGTAGNTIYF.

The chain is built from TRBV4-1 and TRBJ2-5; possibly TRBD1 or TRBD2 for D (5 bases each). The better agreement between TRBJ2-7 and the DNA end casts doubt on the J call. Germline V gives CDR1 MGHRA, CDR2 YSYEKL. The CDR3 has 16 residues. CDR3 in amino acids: CASSQERDRLPYEQYF. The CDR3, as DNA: TGCGCCAGCAGCCAAGAGAGGGACCGGTTGCCCTACGAGCAGTACTTC.

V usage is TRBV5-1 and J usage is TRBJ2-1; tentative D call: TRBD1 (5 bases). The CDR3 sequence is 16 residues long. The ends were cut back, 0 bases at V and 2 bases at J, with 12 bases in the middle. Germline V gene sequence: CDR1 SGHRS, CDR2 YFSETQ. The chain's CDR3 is CASSLARAATYNEQFF. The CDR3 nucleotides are TGCGCCAGCAGCTTGGCCAGGGCAGCCACCTACAATGAGCAGTTCTTC.

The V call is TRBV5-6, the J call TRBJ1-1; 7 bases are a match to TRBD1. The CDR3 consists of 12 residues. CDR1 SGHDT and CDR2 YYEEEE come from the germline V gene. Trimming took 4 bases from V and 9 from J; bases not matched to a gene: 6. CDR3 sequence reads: CASSRDRLKAFF. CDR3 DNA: TGTGCCAGCAGCCGGGACAGACTTAAAGCTTTCTTT. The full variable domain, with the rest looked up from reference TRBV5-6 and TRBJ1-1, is DAGVTQSPTHLIKTRGQQVTLRCSPKSGHDTVSWYQQALGQGPQFIFQYYEEEERQRGNFPDRFSGHQFPNYSSELNVNALLLGDSALYLCASSRDRLKAFFGQGTRLTVV.

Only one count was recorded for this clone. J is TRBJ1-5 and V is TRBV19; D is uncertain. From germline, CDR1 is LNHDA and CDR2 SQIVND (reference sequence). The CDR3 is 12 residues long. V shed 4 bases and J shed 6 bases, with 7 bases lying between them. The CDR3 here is CASSKLFQPQHF. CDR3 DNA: TGTGCCAGTAGTAAGTTATTTCAGCCCCAGCATTTT.

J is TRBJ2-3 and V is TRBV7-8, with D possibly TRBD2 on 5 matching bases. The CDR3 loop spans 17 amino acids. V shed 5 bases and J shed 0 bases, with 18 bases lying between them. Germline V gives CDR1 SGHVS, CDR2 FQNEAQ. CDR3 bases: TGTGCCAGCAGCCTAAGGTTTGATCGGACTAGCACAGATACGCAGTATTTT. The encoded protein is CASSLRFDRTSTDTQYF.

In DNA form, the CDR3 reads TGCAGCGTTCTCGGGACAGCCAAAAACATTCAGTACTTC. This translates into CSVLGTAKNIQYF. This sequence joins TRBV29-1 and TRBJ2-4, with D perhaps TRBD1 or TRBD2 (5 bases each). Germline lookup yields CDR1 SQVTM and CDR2 ANQGSEA. This CDR3 has 13 residues. V dropped 5 bases and J dropped 0 bases, with 8 bases sitting between them.

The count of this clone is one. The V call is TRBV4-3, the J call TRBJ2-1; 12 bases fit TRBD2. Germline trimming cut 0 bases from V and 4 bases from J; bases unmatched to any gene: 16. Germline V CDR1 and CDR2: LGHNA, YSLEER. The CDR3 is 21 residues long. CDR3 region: CASSQDIWEDLAGGPYNEQFF. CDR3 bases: TGCGCCAGCAGCCAAGATATTTGGGAAGATCTAGCGGGAGGGCCTTACAATGAGCAGTTCTTC.

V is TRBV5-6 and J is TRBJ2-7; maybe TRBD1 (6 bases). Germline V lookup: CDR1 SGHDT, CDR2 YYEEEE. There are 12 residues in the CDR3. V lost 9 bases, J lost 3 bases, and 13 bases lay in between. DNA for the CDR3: TGTGCCAAGCCGACAGGCAACTACGAGCAGTACTTC. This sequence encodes CAKPTGNYEQYF.

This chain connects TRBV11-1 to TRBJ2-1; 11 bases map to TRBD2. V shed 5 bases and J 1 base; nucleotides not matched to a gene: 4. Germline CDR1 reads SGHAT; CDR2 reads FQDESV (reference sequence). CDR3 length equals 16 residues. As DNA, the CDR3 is TGTGCCAGCAGCCAGGGACTAGCGGTATCCTACAATGAGCAGTTCTTC. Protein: CASSQGLAVSYNEQFF.